This record covers a single T cell receptor (beta chain). What it recognizes is unknown. The sample is drawn from a study of shared clonotypes between healthy human individuals. Study results and caveats: Unshared clonotypes carried lower generation probabilities than those common to all four donors. Genetic and exposure-history diversity was limited by the few donors. Incompleteness in sorted-subset sequencing, despite large depth, was shown by rarefaction.

CDR1 and CDR2 (germline): SGHDT, YYEEEE. There are 15 residues in the CDR3. As handled by the study authors: Junction-only sequences produced by ImmunoSEQ had no quality scores, so filtering differed. Sequenced by immunoSEQ multiplex PCR; TCRdb stores in-frame clones only, minus some. V, J and clone size derive from that table, while D and trimming were established from the DNA sequence. The table shows approximately 1,000,000 clones, with 60% to 80% occurring only once. This TCR was recovered from a man younger than 30 in good health. Some clones in this sample may be carry-over from other donors' samples. Material: memory CD4+ T cells from PBMCs. Subset reported: CD45RA-negative fraction. The chain employs TRBV5-6 and TRBJ2-5; 14 bases map to TRBD2. The DNA end is a closer match to TRBJ2-7, so the J assignment may be wrong. CDR3 DNA: TGTGCCAGCAGCCTGGGACTAGCGGGAGCTCACGAGCAGTACTTC. Its protein product is CASSLGLAGAHEQYF.